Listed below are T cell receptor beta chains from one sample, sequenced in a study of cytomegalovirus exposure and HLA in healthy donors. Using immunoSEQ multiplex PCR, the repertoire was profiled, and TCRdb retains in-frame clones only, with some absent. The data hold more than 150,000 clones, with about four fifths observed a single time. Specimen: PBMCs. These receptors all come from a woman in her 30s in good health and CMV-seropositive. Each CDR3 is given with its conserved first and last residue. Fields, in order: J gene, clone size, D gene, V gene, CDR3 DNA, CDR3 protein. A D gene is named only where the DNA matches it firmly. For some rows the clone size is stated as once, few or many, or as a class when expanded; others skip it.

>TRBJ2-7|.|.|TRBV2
TGTGCCAGCAGTCAGACTTCTTACGAGCAGTACTTC
CASSQTSYEQYF
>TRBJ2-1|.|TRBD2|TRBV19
TGTGGGGCGGGAGACTACAATGAGCAGTTCTTC
CGAGDYNEQFF
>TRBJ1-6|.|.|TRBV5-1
TGCGCCAGCAGCTTGGCTGCGGCAGGGAATTCACCCCTCCACTTT
CASSLAAAGNSPLHF
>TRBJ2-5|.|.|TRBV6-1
TGTGCCAGCAGTGAAGCGCTTCCGAGGCCAGAGACCCAGTACTTC
CASSEALPRPETQYF
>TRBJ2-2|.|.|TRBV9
TGTGCCAGCAGCGTACGAGGGGAGGACGGGGAGCTGTTTTTT
CASSVRGEDGELFF
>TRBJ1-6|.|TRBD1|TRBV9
TGTGCCAGTGGGGGGACAGATCCGAATTCACCCCTCCACTTT
CASGGTDPNSPLHF
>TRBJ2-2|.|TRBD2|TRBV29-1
TGCAGCGTCGCCTTCCAAACCGGGACTAGCGGCACCGGGGAGCTGTTTTTT
CSVAFQTGTSGTGELFF
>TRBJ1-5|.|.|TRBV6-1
TGTGCCAGCAGTACGACAGAGGGCAATCAGCCCCAGCATTTT
CASSTTEGNQPQHF
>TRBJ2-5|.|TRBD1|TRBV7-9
TGTGCCAGCAGTTTGACAGGGTTGCAAGAGACCCAGTACTTC
CASSLTGLQETQYF
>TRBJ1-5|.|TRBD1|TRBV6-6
TGTGCCAGCAGCTCAGGGGGCGCAAGCCCCAATCAGCCCCAGCATTTT
CASSSGGASPNQPQHF
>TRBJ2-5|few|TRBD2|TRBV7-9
TGTGCCAGCAGCTTACTAGCGGGAGAATTGGAGACCCAGTACTTC
CASSLLAGELETQYF
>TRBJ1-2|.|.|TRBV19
TGTGCCAGTGCCTTAGATGGAGACCCAATACCCTATGGCTACACCTTC
CASALDGDPIPYGYTF
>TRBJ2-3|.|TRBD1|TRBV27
TGTGCCAGCAGTCCCCACAGGGGGGTGGCAGATACGCAGTATTTT
CASSPHRGVADTQYF
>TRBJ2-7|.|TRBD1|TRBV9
TGTGCCAGCAGCCAGACCGGGACAGGCGTATACGAGCAGTACTTC
CASSQTGTGVYEQYF
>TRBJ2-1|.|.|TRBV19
TGTGCCAGTAGTACTCTAGCAAGACCGCAGTTCTTC
CASSTLARPQFF
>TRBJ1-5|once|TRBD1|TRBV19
TGTGCCAGTAGTTCAAACAGGGGGCGACAGCCCCAGCATTTT
CASSSNRGRQPQHF
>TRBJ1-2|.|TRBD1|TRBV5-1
TGCGCCAGCAGCCCCTGGGACAGTAACTATGGCTACACCTTC
CASSPWDSNYGYTF
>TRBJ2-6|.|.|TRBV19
TGTGCCAGTAGTATACAGGGATCTGGGGCCAACGTCCTGACTTTC
CASSIQGSGANVLTF
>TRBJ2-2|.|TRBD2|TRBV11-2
TGTGCCAGCACCGACCGGACTAGCGCGAACACCGGGGAGCTGTTTTTT
CASTDRTSANTGELFF
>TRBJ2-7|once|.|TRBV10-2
TGCGCCAGCAGGTGGGAGATATCCGGCGAGCAGTACTTC
CASRWEISGEQYF